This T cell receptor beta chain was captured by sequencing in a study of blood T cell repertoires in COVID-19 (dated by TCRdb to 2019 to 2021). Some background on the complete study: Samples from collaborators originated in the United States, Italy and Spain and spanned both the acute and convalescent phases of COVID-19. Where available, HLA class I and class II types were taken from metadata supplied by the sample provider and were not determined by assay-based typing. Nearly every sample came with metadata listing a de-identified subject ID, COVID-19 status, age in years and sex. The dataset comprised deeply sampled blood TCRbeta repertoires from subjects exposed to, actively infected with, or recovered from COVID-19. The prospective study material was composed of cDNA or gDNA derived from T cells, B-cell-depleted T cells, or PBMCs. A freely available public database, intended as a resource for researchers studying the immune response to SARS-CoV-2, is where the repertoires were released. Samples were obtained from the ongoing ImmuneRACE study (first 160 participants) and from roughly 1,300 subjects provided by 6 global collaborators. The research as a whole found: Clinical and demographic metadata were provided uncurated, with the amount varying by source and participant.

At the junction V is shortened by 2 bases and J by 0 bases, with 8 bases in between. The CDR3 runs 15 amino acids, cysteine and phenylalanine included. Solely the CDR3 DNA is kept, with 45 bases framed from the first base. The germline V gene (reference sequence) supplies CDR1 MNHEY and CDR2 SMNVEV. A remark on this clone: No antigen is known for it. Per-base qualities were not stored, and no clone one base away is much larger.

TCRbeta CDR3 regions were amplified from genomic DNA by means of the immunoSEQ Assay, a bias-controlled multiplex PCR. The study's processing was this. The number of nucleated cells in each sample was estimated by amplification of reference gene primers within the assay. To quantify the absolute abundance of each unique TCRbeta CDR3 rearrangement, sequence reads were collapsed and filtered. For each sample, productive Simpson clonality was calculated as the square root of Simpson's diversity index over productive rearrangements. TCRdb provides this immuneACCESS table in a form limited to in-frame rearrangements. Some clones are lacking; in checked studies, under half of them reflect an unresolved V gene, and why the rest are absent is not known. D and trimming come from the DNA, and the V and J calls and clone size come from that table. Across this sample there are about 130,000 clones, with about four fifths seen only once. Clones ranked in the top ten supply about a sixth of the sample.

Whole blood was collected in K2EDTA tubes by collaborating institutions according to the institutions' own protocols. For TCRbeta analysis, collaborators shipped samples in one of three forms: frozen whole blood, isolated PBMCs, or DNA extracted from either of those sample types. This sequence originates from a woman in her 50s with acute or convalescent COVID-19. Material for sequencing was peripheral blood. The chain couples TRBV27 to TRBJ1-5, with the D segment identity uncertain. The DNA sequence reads TGTGCCAGCAGTTTAGCGGGGTATAGCAATCAGCCCCAGCATTTT. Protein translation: CASSLAGYSNQPQHF.